This entry features one T cell receptor (beta chain) sequence. This entry belongs to a study of T-cell reconstitution after alpha-beta-depleted transplantation in children. The CDR3 totals 14 residues. Germline V gives CDR1 MNHEY, CDR2 SVGEGT. V lost 5 bases and J lost 9; bases outside the gene matches: 9. The TCRbeta library was prepared with unique molecular identifiers. Using its own MiXCR run on the PCR reads, TCRdb lists one record per CDR3 protein. Here the sample spans approximately 520,000 distinct CDR3 sequences, approximately 32% being singletons. The gene calls are TRBV6-2 or TRBV6-3 and TRBJ2-1; 8 bases agree with TRBD2. The sample consisted of PBMCs from the stem cell graft donor, taken from the stem cell graft. The source is a human donor who donated a stem cell graft to a child with aplastic anemia. The CDR3 DNA reads TGTGCCAGCAGTAAGGGCGGGAGGACGGTTGAGCAGTTCTTC. Protein sequence: CASSKGGRTVEQFF.